The 18 T cell receptor beta chains given below trace back to one sample, sequenced in a study of blood T cells in healthy people across ages. Combining a sample-barcoded 5' primer with a J-beta primer mix, a second PCR ran for about 6 to 12 cycles. Each CDR3 protein gets one entry after TCRdb re-called the 5' RACE reads with MiXCR. This table has approximately 2,000,000 distinct CDR3 sequences, about two fifths appearing once. The sequencing input was blood. These receptors were obtained from a human donor in good health.

This clonotype was detected only a few times. V gene TRBV7-9 combines with J gene TRBJ2-7; D not certain. The length of the CDR3 is 15 residues. V was cut by 2 bases and J by 0 bases, with 11 bases left in between. Germline CDR1 reads SEHNR; CDR2 reads FQNEAQ (reference sequence). As DNA, the CDR3 is TGTGCCAGCAGCTTATCTGGGCTGACCTCCTACGAGCAGTACTTC. Amino acids: CASSLSGLTSYEQYF.

The rearrangement links TRBV12-3 or TRBV12-4 to TRBJ2-7, with D perhaps matching TRBD1 (5 bases). The CDR3 has 15 amino acids. Between the trimmed V and J ends, which lost 3 bases and 0 bases, there was a span of 12 bases. The CDR3 nucleotides read TGTGCCAGCAGTTTCGGACACCTTATCTCCTACGAGCAGTACTTC. Amino acids: CASSFGHLISYEQYF.

This rearrangement joins TRBV30 to TRBJ2-3; no definite D call. In germline, CDR1 is GTSNPN, CDR2 SVGIG (reference sequence). The germline V and J ends were trimmed by 7 bases and 4 bases, with 15 bases remaining between them. The CDR3 has 13 amino acids. The CDR3 spells CAFQVDGADTQYF. The CDR3 DNA reads TGTGCCTTCCAAGTGGACGGCGCAGATACGCAGTATTTT.

The genes are TRBV2 and TRBJ1-6; D call uncertain. The CDR3 is 10 residues long. V lost 6 bases and J 13 bases, leaving 7 bases between the germline ends. Per the germline V gene, CDR1 is SNHLY and CDR2 is FYNNEI. This CDR3 is CASSPMPLHF. The CDR3 bases are TGTGCCAGCAGCCCTATGCCCCTCCACTTT.

J is TRBJ2-1 and V is TRBV2; perhaps TRBD1 as D (5 bases). The CDR3 sequence is 13 residues long. Per the germline V gene, CDR1 is SNHLY and CDR2 is FYNNEI. V was trimmed by 9 bases and J by 5 bases, leaving 14 bases between them. The DNA of the CDR3 is TGTGCCAGTGCTATGGGGCTAGACAATGAGCAGTTCTTC. Protein: CASAMGLDNEQFF. Full variable domain (outside the CDR3, taken from reference TRBV2 and TRBJ2-1): EPEVTQTPSHQVTQMGQEVILRCVPISNHLYFYWYRQILGQKVEFLVSFYNNEISEKSEIFDDQFSVERPDGSNFTLKIRSTKLEDSAMYFCASAMGLDNEQFFGPGTRLTVL.

This sequence joins TRBV15 and TRBJ2-1, with D uncertain. The length of the CDR3 is 13 residues. Trimming left V 0 bases short and J 7 bases short, with 7 bases between. In germline, CDR1 is LNHNV, CDR2 YYDKDF (reference sequence). The DNA for the CDR3 is TGTGCCACCAGCAGAGATTTTCGTAATGAGCAGTTCTTC. It yields the protein CATSRDFRNEQFF.

Points on this clonotype: This clone may be a read error of a much larger clone one base away. The V gene is TRBV5-5, the J gene TRBJ2-7, with 11 nucleotides matching TRBD1. CDR3 length: 15 amino acids. From germline, CDR1 is SGHKS and CDR2 YYEKEE (reference sequence). CDR3 sequence: CACSSATTPGQGEFF. The DNA of the CDR3 is TGTGCCTGCAGCTCCGCGACGACTCCGGGACAGGGGGAGTTCTTC.

The chain joins TRBV7-2 to TRBJ1-5, with TRBD1 as a possible D gene (6 bases). The germline gives CDR1 SGHTA, CDR2 FQGNSA. The CDR3 is 13 amino acids. The V gene lost 4 bases and the J gene lost 7 bases, with 11 bases spanning the gap. CDR3 protein: CASSWGGRQPQHF. The CDR3 region has the DNA TGTGCCAGCAGCTGGGGGGGCCGACAGCCCCAGCATTTT. Filled out from reference TRBV7-2 and TRBJ1-5, the complete variable domain reads GAGVSQSPSNKVTEKGKDVELRCDPISGHTALYWYRQSLGQGLEFLIYFQGNSAPDKSGLPSDRFSAERTGGSVSTLTIQRTQQEDSAVYLCASSWGGRQPQHFGDGTRLSIL.

This clonotype has only a few counts. V gene TRBV24-1 combines with J gene TRBJ2-7; 7 bases map to TRBD1. The V gene end was trimmed by 5 bases and the J gene end by 2 bases; junction bases not matched to a gene: 2. The germline CDR1 and CDR2 sequences are KGHDR and SFDVKD. CDR3 length: 13 residues. The CDR3 here is CATSGDRAYEQYF. The CDR3 DNA sequence: TGTGCCACCAGTGGGGACAGAGCCTACGAGCAGTACTTC.

The genes are TRBV7-2 and TRBJ2-7; tentative D call: TRBD2 (6 bases). Germline CDR1 SGHTA, CDR2 FQGNSA. The CDR3 has 14 amino acids. Trimming took 4 bases from V and 3 from J, leaving 13 bases between them. The chain's CDR3 is CASSSELADYEQYF. The CDR3 bases are TGTGCCAGCAGCTCCGAACTAGCCGACTACGAGCAGTACTTC.

The chain recombines TRBV6-2 or TRBV6-3 with TRBJ1-6; D gene uncertain. This CDR3 is 13 amino acids long. CDR1 and CDR2 (germline): MNHEY, SVGEGT. V shed 4 bases and J shed 4 bases, with 5 bases lying between them. The CDR3: CASSLEYNSPLHF. CDR3 nucleotide sequence: TGTGCCAGCAGTTTGGAGTATAATTCACCCCTCCACTTT.

V is TRBV4-2 and J is TRBJ2-1; 8 bases are shared with TRBD1. The CDR3 has 20 residues. Germline-derived CDR1 and CDR2 are LGHNA and YNFKEQ. With V trimmed by 0 bases and J by 3 bases, 16 bases remained unmatched. The CDR3 protein is CASSQEPRNPGTGFYNEQFF. For the CDR3, the DNA is TGTGCCAGCAGCCAAGAACCCCGGAACCCCGGGACAGGTTTCTACAATGAGCAGTTCTTC.

The table lists this clonotype with many counts. V and J are TRBV5-5 and TRBJ2-3; D is undetermined. The CDR3 has 13 residues. Germline V gene sequence: CDR1 SGHKS, CDR2 YYEKEE (reference sequence). The V gene lost 2 bases and the J gene lost 4 bases, with 8 bases spanning the gap. The CDR3 sequence is CASSFSSADTQYF. As DNA, the CDR3 is TGTGCCAGCAGCTTTAGCTCCGCAGATACGCAGTATTTT.

This chain uses TRBV10-3 with TRBJ1-2; D is undetermined. Between the trimmed V and J ends, which lost 0 bases and 8 bases, there was a span of 10 bases. Germline assignment: CDR1 ENHRY and CDR2 SYGVKD. The CDR3 runs 13 residues. CDR3 region: CAISESAEEGYTF. CDR3 DNA sequence: TGTGCCATCAGTGAGTCAGCCGAGGAGGGCTACACCTTC.

About this clonotype itself: At one end, the junction sequence differs from germline, possibly due to a read error. The chain employs TRBV5-1 and TRBJ2-6; D is perhaps TRBD1 (5 bases). The germline CDR1 and CDR2 sequences are SGHRS and YFSETQ. The CDR3 runs to 15 residues. The CDR3 loop reads CASSSHGSGANLLTF. CDR3 bases: TGCGCCAGCAGCTCGCACGGATCTGGGGCCAACCTCCTGACTTTC.

As for this clonotype: A much more abundant neighbour one base away suggests this may be a read error. The chain has TRBV29-1 and TRBJ1-1; 10 bases match TRBD1. The trim removed 6 bases at V and 3 bases at J, leaving 13 bases unmatched. This CDR3 is built from 16 residues. CDR1 is SQVTM and CDR2 is ANQGSEA in the germline V gene. DNA for the CDR3: TGCAGCGTCGTACCGGGACAGGGGAGGGTGGACACTGAAGCTTTCTTT. Translating it yields CSVVPGQGRVDTEAFF. The full variable domain, rest sourced from reference TRBV29-1 and TRBJ1-1, is SAVISQKPSRDICQRGTSLTIQCQVDSQVTMMFWYRQQPGQSLTLIATANQGSEATYESGFVIDKFPISRPNLTFSTLTVSNMSPEDSSIYLCSVVPGQGRVDTEAFFGQGTRLTVV.

The rearrangement links TRBV20-1 to TRBJ2-2; TRBD2 might be the D (6 bases). V was shortened by 4 bases and J by 1 base, with 10 bases between the two germline ends. CDR1 and CDR2 from the germline V gene are DFQATT and SNEGSKA (reference sequence). The CDR3 extends over 14 amino acids. The CDR3 loop reads CSAIADWNTGELFF. Here the CDR3 DNA reads TGCAGTGCTATAGCGGATTGGAACACCGGGGAGCTGTTTTTT.

V is TRBV2 and J is TRBJ2-5, with 9 positions matching TRBD2. The germline gives CDR1 SNHLY, CDR2 FYNNEI. CDR3 size: 14 residues. With 3 bases clipped from V and 4 bases from J, the junction kept 3 bases outside the gene matches. The CDR3 reads CASSELAGRETQYF. As DNA, the CDR3 is TGTGCCAGCAGTGAGCTAGCGGGGAGAGAGACCCAGTACTTC. The full variable domain, in which reference TRBV2 and TRBJ2-5 provide the parts outside the CDR3, is EPEVTQTPSHQVTQMGQEVILRCVPISNHLYFYWYRQILGQKVEFLVSFYNNEISEKSEIFDDQFSVERPDGSNFTLKIRSTKLEDSAMYFCASSELAGRETQYFGPGTRLLVL.